This T cell receptor (beta chain) is from a study of blood T cell repertoires in COVID-19. Study at large: Samples representing acute and convalescent COVID-19 were sourced from the United States, Italy and Spain. T cells, B-cell-depleted T cells, or PBMCs supplied cDNA or gDNA.

The V gene's germline CDR1 is SGHRS and CDR2 YFSETQ. The CDR3 runs 16 residues. V was pared by 5 bases and J by 2 bases, with 12 bases of the junction left unmatched. In the original workflow: By means of reference gene primer amplification, nucleated cell counts were estimated. This table comes from immunoSEQ multiplex PCR, and its TCRdb copy is limited to in-frame clones, with some not included. The D gene and trimming were derived from the DNA, and the V and J assignments and clone size from that table. The table lists under 25,000 clones, around 90% of them singletons, with 3.2% in the top ten. The chain recombines TRBV5-1 with TRBJ1-2, with TRBD1 identical over 7 bases. This sequence originates from a human donor in a cohort sampled during active COVID-19. The material sequenced was peripheral blood. The CDR3 nucleotides are TGCGCCAGCAGTACCGGGACAGAGAGGATAAACTATGGCTACACCTTC. Protein sequence: CASSTGTERINYGYTF.